This T cell receptor (beta chain) was recorded in a study of T-cell memory formation after mild COVID-19. General study findings and limits: Second-wave clones with a day 37 peak had unconfirmed SARS-CoV-2 specificity. Pre-infection memory contained some responding clones, which suggested that cross-reactive memory had joined.

There are 13 residues in the CDR3. CDR1 and CDR2 (germline): GTSNPN, SVGIG (reference sequence). V dropped 2 bases and J dropped 6 bases, with 11 bases sitting between them. In this sample, this clonotype turned up a few times. Its antigen is not identified. Constant-segment primers were used for 5'RACE, and the resulting TCR alpha and TCR beta cDNA libraries carried sample barcodes and UMIs. Each CDR3 protein is one row after TCRdb ran MiXCR on the 5' RACE reads. The table records fewer than 700,000 distinct CDR3 sequences, roughly 17% of them present only once. This TCR derives from an adult woman who had mild COVID-19 (a few samples of this study predate the infection). Cell type and time point are not known. This sequence joins TRBV30 and TRBJ1-5, with D hard to call. The sample consisted of PBMCs or a T cell subset sorted from them (not recorded which). For the CDR3, the DNA is TGTGCCTGGAGTCATCTCCTCGGTCAGCCCCAGCATTTT. Translation gives CAWSHLLGQPQHF.